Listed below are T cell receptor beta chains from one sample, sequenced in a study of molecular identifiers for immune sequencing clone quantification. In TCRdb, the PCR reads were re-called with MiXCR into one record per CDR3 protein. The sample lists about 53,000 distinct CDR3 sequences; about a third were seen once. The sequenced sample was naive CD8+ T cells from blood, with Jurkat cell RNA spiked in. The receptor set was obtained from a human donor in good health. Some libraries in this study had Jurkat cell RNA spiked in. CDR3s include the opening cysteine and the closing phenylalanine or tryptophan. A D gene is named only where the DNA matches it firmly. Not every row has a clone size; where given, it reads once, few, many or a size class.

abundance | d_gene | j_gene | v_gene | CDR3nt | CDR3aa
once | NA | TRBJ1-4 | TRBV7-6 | TGTGCCAGCAGCTTAGTCGCCTGGCCGGACGGCCGCCTTGGCAGTGGCGAAATACTGTTTTTT | CASSLVAWPDGRLGSGEILFF
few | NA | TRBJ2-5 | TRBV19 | TGTGCCAGTAGTATAGGCAATCAGTACCAAGAGACCCAGTACTTC | CASSIGNQYQETQYF
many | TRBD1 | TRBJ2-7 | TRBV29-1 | TGCAGCGCCCCAGACAGGGGCGAGCAGTACTTC | CSAPDRGEQYF
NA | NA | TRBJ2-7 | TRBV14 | TGTGCCAGCAGCCTCGTGCATACCTACGAGCAGTACTTC | CASSLVHTYEQYF
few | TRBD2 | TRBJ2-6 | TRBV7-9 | TGTGCCAGCACCGCAGCGGGAGCGGACTCTGGGGCCAACGTCCTGACTTTC | CASTAAGADSGANVLTF
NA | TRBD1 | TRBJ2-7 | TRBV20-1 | TGCAGTGCTAGCCGCTCGGACAGGGTGTTTCCCAGCTCCTACGAGCAGTACTTC | CSASRSDRVFPSSYEQYF
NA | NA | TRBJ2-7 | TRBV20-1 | TGCAGTGCCCGCCGACAAGCACTATACGTGCAGTACTTC | CSARRQALYVQYF
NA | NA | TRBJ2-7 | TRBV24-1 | TGTGCCACCAGTGATACAGCAGCGGGCACCTACGAGCAGTACTTC | CATSDTAAGTYEQYF
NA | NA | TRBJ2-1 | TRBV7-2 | TGTGCCAGCAGCTTGTGGGACGGGGTTGTCAATGAGCAGTTCTTC | CASSLWDGVVNEQFF
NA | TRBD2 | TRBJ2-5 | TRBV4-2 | TGTGCCAGCAGCCAAGAGGTAGCGGGTGGGGAGACCCAGTACTTC | CASSQEVAGGETQYF
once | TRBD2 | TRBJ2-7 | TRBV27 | TGTGCCAGCAGTTCCTCCGGGACTAGACGGAACGAGCAGTACTTC | CASSSSGTRRNEQYF
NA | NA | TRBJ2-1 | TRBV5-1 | TGCGCCAGCAGCTCGGCCACTAGATACAATGAGCAGTTCTTC | CASSSATRYNEQFF
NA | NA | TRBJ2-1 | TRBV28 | TGTGCCAGCAGCCGTCTGGACAGCTCCTACAATGAGCAGTTCTTC | CASSRLDSSYNEQFF
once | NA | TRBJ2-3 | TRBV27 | TGTGCCAGCAGTACCGAATGGGGAACTAGCACAGATACGCAGTATTTT | CASSTEWGTSTDTQYF
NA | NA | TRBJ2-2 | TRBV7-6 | TGTGCCAGCAGCTTAGCTGGGATGGTGGTCACCGGGGAGCTGTTTTTT | CASSLAGMVVTGELFF
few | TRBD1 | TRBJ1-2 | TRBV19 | TGTGCCAGTAGTACCCGGACAGGTGACTATGGCTACACCTTC | CASSTRTGDYGYTF
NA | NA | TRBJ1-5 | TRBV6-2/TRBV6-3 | TGTGCCAGCAGTGACCGAGTCAATCAGCCCCAGCATTTT | CASSDRVNQPQHF
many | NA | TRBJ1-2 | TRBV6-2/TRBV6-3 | TGTGCCAGCAGTTCGTCAGACGGCATTAACTATGGCTACACCTTC | CASSSSDGINYGYTF
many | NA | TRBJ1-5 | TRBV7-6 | TGTGCCAGCAGCTTTGGAGGGTTCAATCAGCCCCAGCATTTT | CASSFGGFNQPQHF
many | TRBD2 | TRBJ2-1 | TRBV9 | TGTGCCAGCAGCGTAGGAACAGTAGCGGGGTATGAGCAGTTCTTC | CASSVGTVAGYEQFF
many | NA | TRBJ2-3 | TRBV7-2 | TGTGCCAGCAGCTTAGAGGGTCGAGGCCATACGCAGTATTTT | CASSLEGRGHTQYF
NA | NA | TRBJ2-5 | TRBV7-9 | TGTGCCAGCAGCTTATCTGCAGGGGAGGAGACCCAGTACTTC | CASSLSAGEETQYF
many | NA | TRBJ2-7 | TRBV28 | TGTGCCAGCAGTACCACCCTCTCCTACGAGCAGTACTTC | CASSTTLSYEQYF
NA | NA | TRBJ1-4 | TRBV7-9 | TGTGCCAGCAGCTTATCGGACAGTCCTAATGAAAAACTGTTTTTT | CASSLSDSPNEKLFF
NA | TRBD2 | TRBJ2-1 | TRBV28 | TGTGCCAGCAGTTTCCAATCTCTAGCGGACAATGAGCAGTTCTTC | CASSFQSLADNEQFF
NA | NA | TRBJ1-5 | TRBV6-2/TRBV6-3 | TGTGCCAGCAGGGACAGCCGCAATCAGCCCCAGCATTTT | CASRDSRNQPQHF
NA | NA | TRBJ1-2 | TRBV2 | TGTGCCAGTCAGACAGGATCTAACTATGGCTACACCTTC | CASQTGSNYGYTF
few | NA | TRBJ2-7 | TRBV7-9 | TGTGCCAGCAGTAGCCGGGACAACTACGAGCAGTACTTC | CASSSRDNYEQYF
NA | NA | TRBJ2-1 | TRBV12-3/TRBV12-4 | TGTGCCAGCACCCCGGGAGATCCGTACGATGAGCAGTTCTTC | CASTPGDPYDEQFF
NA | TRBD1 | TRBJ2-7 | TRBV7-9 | TGTGCCAGCAGCTTAGTCCAGGGGGCCTACGAGCAGTACTTC | CASSLVQGAYEQYF
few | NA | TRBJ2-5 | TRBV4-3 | TGCGCCAGCAGCCAAGATAAAGGACTACTTCAAGAGACCCAGTACTTC | CASSQDKGLLQETQYF